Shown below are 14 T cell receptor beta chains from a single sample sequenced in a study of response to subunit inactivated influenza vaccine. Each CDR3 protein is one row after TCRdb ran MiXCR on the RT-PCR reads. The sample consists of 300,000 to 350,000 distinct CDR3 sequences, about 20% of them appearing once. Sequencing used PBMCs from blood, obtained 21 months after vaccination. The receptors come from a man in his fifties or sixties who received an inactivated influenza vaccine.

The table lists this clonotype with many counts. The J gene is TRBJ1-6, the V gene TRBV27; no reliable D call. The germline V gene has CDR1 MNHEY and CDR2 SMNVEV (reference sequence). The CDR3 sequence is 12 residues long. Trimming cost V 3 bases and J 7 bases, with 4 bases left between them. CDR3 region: CASSFGNSPLHF. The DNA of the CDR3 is TGTGCCAGCAGTTTCGGAAATTCACCCCTCCACTTT.

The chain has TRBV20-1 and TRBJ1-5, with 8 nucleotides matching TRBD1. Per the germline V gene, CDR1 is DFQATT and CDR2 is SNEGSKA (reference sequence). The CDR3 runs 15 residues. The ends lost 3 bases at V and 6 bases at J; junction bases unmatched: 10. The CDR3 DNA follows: TGCAGTGCTAGGACAGGGGCCAGGTTCAGTCAGCCCCAGCATTTT. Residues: CSARTGARFSQPQHF.

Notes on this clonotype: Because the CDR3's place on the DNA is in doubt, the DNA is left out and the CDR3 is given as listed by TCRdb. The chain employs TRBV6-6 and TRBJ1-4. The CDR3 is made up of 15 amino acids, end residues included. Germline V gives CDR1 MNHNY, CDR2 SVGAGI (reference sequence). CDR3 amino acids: CASSYQPQLMKNCFF.

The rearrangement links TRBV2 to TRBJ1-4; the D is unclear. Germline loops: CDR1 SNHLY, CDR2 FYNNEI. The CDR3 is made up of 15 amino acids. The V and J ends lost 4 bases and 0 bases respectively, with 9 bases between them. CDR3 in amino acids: CASSGLAATNEKLFF. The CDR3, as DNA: TGTGCCAGCAGTGGTTTGGCTGCAACTAATGAAAAACTGTTTTTT.

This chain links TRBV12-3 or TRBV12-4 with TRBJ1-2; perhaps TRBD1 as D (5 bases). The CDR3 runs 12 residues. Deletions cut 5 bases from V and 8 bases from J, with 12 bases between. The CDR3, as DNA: TGTGCCAGCAGTGTCAGGGTAGGAGGCTACACCTTC. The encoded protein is CASSVRVGGYTF.

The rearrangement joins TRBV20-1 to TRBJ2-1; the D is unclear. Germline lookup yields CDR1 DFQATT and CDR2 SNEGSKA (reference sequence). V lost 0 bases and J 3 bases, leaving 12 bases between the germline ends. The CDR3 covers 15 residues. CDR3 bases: TGCAGTGCTAGAGATTATCGACAAAGCTACAATGAGCAGTTCTTC. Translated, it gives CSARDYRQSYNEQFF.

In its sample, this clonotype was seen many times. CDR3: CASSSQNQPQHF. The CDR3 DNA sequence: TGTGCCAGCAGCTCACAAAATCAGCCCCAGCATTTT. The chain has TRBV7-9 and TRBJ1-5; D is uncertain. Germline assignment: CDR1 SEHNR and CDR2 FQNEAQ (reference sequence). The CDR3 runs 12 residues. V was shortened by 4 bases and J by 4 bases, with 5 bases between the two germline ends.

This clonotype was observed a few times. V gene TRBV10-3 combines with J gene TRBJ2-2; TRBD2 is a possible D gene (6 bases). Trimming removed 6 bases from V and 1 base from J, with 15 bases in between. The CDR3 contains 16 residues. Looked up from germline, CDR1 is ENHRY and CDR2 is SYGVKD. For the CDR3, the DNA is TGTGCCATCAGCCTTGGAGCGGGTGTGAACACCGGGGAGCTGTTTTTT. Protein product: CAISLGAGVNTGELFF.

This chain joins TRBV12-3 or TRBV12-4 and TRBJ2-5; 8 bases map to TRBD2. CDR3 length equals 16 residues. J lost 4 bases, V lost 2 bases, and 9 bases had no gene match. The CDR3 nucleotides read TGTGCCAGCAGTTTAAGTCTCAGCGGGAGAGGAGAGACCCAGTACTTC. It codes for CASSLSLSGRGETQYF.

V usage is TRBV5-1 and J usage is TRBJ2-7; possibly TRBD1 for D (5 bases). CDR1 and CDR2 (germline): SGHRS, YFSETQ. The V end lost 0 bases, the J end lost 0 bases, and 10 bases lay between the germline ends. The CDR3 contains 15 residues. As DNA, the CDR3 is TGCGCCAGCAGCTTGGCCGGCAGGGCCTCCTACGAGCAGTACTTC. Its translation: CASSLAGRASYEQYF.

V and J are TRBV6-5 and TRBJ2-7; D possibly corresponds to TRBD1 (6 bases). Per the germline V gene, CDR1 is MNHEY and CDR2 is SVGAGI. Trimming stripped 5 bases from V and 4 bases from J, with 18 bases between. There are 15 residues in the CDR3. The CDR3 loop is CASSHGESGVYEQYF. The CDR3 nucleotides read TGTGCCAGCAGTCACGGCGAGTCAGGGGTATACGAGCAGTACTTC.

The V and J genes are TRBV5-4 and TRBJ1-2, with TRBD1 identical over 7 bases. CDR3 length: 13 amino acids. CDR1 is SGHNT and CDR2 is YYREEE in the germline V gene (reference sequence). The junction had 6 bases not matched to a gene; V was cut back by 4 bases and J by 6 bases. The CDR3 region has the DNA TGTGCCAGCAGCCGACAGGGTGGCGATGGCTACACCTTC. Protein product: CASSRQGGDGYTF.

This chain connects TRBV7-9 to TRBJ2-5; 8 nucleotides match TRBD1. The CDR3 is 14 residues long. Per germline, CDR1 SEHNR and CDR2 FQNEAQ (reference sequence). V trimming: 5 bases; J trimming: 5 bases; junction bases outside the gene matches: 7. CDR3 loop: CASSLGQGYETQYF. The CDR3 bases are TGTGCCAGCAGCCTAGGACAGGGATATGAGACCCAGTACTTC.

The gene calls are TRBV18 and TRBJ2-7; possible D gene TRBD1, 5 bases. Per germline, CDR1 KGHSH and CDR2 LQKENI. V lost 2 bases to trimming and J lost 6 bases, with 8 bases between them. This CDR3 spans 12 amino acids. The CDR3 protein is CASSPSGIEQYF. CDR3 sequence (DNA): TGTGCCAGCTCACCATCAGGGATCGAGCAGTACTTC.